This T cell receptor (beta chain) was profiled in a study of blood T cell repertoires in COVID-19. Sequenced by immunoSEQ multiplex PCR; TCRdb stores in-frame clones only, minus some. The sample holds around 370,000 clones, about 90% seen once. This CDR3 is 16 amino acids long. The germline CDR1 and CDR2 sequences are SNHLY and FYNNEI. V was trimmed by 7 bases and J by 6 bases, leaving 21 bases between them. The origin of this receptor is a woman aged 70-85 years with COVID-19, enrolled during active disease. Input material: peripheral blood. The chain recombines TRBV2 with TRBJ1-4; a possible D gene is TRBD1 (6 bases). The CDR3 loop reads CASKGSLGTWDEKLFF. The CDR3 DNA reads as TGTGCCAGCAAGGGATCGCTAGGGACATGGGATGAAAAACTGTTTTTT.